A selection of T cell receptor beta chains follows, all from one sample in a study of beta chain features in type 1 diabetes. Here immunoSEQ multiplex PCR was the method, and the copy in TCRdb shows in-frame clones only, minus some. The sample lists some 360,000 clones, around 20% occurring once. Sequencing input: naive CD4+ T cells from blood. These receptor sequences come from a woman between 18 and 29 years old in good health. Both conserved end residues are part of each CDR3. D genes are given only for firm matches. Size values are once, few and many counts, or a class for expanded clones, and some rows have none.

cdr3_nt: TGTGCCAGCAGCCCCGGGACTCTTAACACCGGGGAGCTGTTTTTT
cdr3_aa: CASSPGTLNTGELFF
j_call: TRBJ2-2
clone_size: -
d_call: -
v_call: TRBV11-2

cdr3_nt: TGTGCCAGCAGCTCCCGACAGGCCTTCTATGGCTACACCTTC
cdr3_aa: CASSSRQAFYGYTF
j_call: TRBJ1-2
clone_size: -
d_call: -
v_call: TRBV9

cdr3_nt: TGTGCCAGCGGGGACTTCTCCTACAATGAGCAGTTCTTC
cdr3_aa: CASGDFSYNEQFF
j_call: TRBJ2-1
clone_size: -
d_call: -
v_call: TRBV25-1

cdr3_nt: TGTGCCTGGAGTAGGCAGGGGAATGAGCAGTTCTTC
cdr3_aa: CAWSRQGNEQFF
j_call: TRBJ2-1
clone_size: -
d_call: -
v_call: TRBV30

cdr3_nt: TGCGCCAGCAGCTTGGGGCCTAGCGGGACAAATGAGCAGTTCTTC
cdr3_aa: CASSLGPSGTNEQFF
j_call: TRBJ2-1
clone_size: few
d_call: TRBD2
v_call: TRBV5-1

cdr3_nt: TGTGCCAGCAGCAAGGACAGGGCCCGACAGGGTGGCTACACCTTC
cdr3_aa: CASSKDRARQGGYTF
j_call: TRBJ1-2
clone_size: -
d_call: TRBD1
v_call: TRBV7-2

cdr3_nt: TGTGCCAGCAGCCCTGGACAGCTCGAGCAGTACTTC
cdr3_aa: CASSPGQLEQYF
j_call: TRBJ2-7
clone_size: few
d_call: -
v_call: TRBV7-3

cdr3_nt: TGTGCCTGGAAGGGGCCTCGGACCAGCCGATACAATGAGCAGTTCTTC
cdr3_aa: CAWKGPRTSRYNEQFF
j_call: TRBJ2-1
clone_size: few
d_call: -
v_call: TRBV30

cdr3_nt: TGTGCCAGCAGCGAAGGGGCTTCTGGAAACACCATATATTTT
cdr3_aa: CASSEGASGNTIYF
j_call: TRBJ1-3
clone_size: -
d_call: -
v_call: TRBV9

cdr3_nt: TGTGCCAGCAGCCACAGGGCGAGGAAACTGTTTTTT
cdr3_aa: CASSHRARKLFF
j_call: TRBJ1-4
clone_size: -
d_call: -
v_call: TRBV5-6

cdr3_nt: TGTGCTAGTGGTCCTGACAGGGGAATCTCCTACGAGCAGTACTTC
cdr3_aa: CASGPDRGISYEQYF
j_call: TRBJ2-7
clone_size: -
d_call: TRBD1
v_call: TRBV12-5

cdr3_nt: TGCGCCAGCAAGTTTTGGACAGGGCCCTCCTACGAGCAGTACTTC
cdr3_aa: CASKFWTGPSYEQYF
j_call: TRBJ2-7
clone_size: -
d_call: TRBD1
v_call: TRBV5-1

cdr3_nt: TGTGCCAGTAACTACAGGGAATCTGGCTATGGCTACACCTTC
cdr3_aa: CASNYRESGYGYTF
j_call: TRBJ1-2
clone_size: -
d_call: -
v_call: TRBV19

cdr3_nt: TGTGCCAGCAGCTCGGGACAGACCTACACCTTC
cdr3_aa: CASSSGQTYTF
j_call: TRBJ1-2
clone_size: -
d_call: TRBD1
v_call: TRBV5-6

cdr3_nt: TGTGCCAGCAGCAAAGGCCCTTACGACAGGGGTGATACGCAGTATTTT
cdr3_aa: CASSKGPYDRGDTQYF
j_call: TRBJ2-3
clone_size: -
d_call: -
v_call: TRBV21-1

cdr3_nt: TGCGCCAGCAGCCAGGGGAGGACGGAGGGATCCATATATTTT
cdr3_aa: CASSQGRTEGSIYF
j_call: TRBJ1-3
clone_size: -
d_call: -
v_call: TRBV4-1

cdr3_nt: TGTGCCAGCACTCGACTAACGAGCACAGATACGCAGTATTTT
cdr3_aa: CASTRLTSTDTQYF
j_call: TRBJ2-3
clone_size: few
d_call: -
v_call: TRBV6-1

cdr3_nt: TGTGCCTGGGGGACAGGGTACTCTGGAAACACCATATATTTT
cdr3_aa: CAWGTGYSGNTIYF
j_call: TRBJ1-3
clone_size: -
d_call: TRBD1
v_call: TRBV30

cdr3_nt: TGTGCCTGGAGTGTAGCCCGTATAGCCAAAAACATTCAGTACTTC
cdr3_aa: CAWSVARIAKNIQYF
j_call: TRBJ2-4
clone_size: few
d_call: -
v_call: TRBV30

cdr3_nt: TGTGCCAGCAGCTCCAAGGGGCGAGGTGGAGAGACCCAGTACTTC
cdr3_aa: CASSSKGRGGETQYF
j_call: TRBJ2-5
clone_size: few
d_call: -
v_call: TRBV7-9

cdr3_nt: TGTGCCAGCAGGAACTCTTTACTCACTGAAGCTTTCTTT
cdr3_aa: CASRNSLLTEAFF
j_call: TRBJ1-1
clone_size: few
d_call: -
v_call: TRBV6-5

cdr3_nt: TGTGCCAGCAGCCTGCAGACAGGGAACGTTTTCTTT
cdr3_aa: CASSLQTGNVFF
j_call: TRBJ1-1
clone_size: few
d_call: TRBD1
v_call: TRBV7-9

cdr3_nt: TGCGCCAGCAGCCGGGGTAGCGGTTCCGGGGAGCTGTTTTTT
cdr3_aa: CASSRGSGSGELFF
j_call: TRBJ2-2
clone_size: -
d_call: -
v_call: TRBV4-3

cdr3_nt: TGTGCCAGCAGGAGAGCGGGGGTGTACAATGAGCAGTTCTTC
cdr3_aa: CASRRAGVYNEQFF
j_call: TRBJ2-1
clone_size: few
d_call: TRBD2
v_call: TRBV2

cdr3_nt: TGCAGCGTTGCTGACAGGGGGACCTACGAGCAGTACTTC
cdr3_aa: CSVADRGTYEQYF
j_call: TRBJ2-7
clone_size: few
d_call: TRBD1
v_call: TRBV29-1

cdr3_nt: TGTGCCAGCAGCTTAGGTACGGGACTAGCGGACCCCTACGAGCAGTACTTC
cdr3_aa: CASSLGTGLADPYEQYF
j_call: TRBJ2-7
clone_size: -
d_call: TRBD2
v_call: TRBV7-6

cdr3_nt: TGTGCCATCAGTGGGACAGGGGGCGAAGAGACCCAGTACTTC
cdr3_aa: CAISGTGGEETQYF
j_call: TRBJ2-5
clone_size: -
d_call: TRBD1
v_call: TRBV10-3

cdr3_nt: TGTGCCAGCAGCTTAATGGGGCTAGTCACCGGGGAGCTGTTTTTT
cdr3_aa: CASSLMGLVTGELFF
j_call: TRBJ2-2
clone_size: -
d_call: -
v_call: TRBV7-2

cdr3_nt: TGTGCCAGCAGCGTGGGCAGAGGGTTCACAGATACGCAGTATTTT
cdr3_aa: CASSVGRGFTDTQYF
j_call: TRBJ2-3
clone_size: -
d_call: -
v_call: TRBV9

cdr3_nt: TGTGCCAGCAGCCACAACGGACTAGCGGGACATAATGATGAGCAGTTCTTC
cdr3_aa: CASSHNGLAGHNDEQFF
j_call: TRBJ2-1
clone_size: few
d_call: TRBD2
v_call: TRBV4-2

cdr3_nt: TGCGCCAGCAGCTTGGGACTAGCCAGGGGAGAGACCCAGTACTTC
cdr3_aa: CASSLGLARGETQYF
j_call: TRBJ2-5
clone_size: few
d_call: -
v_call: TRBV5-1

cdr3_nt: TGCAGTGCCTCTAGGAGTGAGCAGTTCTTC
cdr3_aa: CSASRSEQFF
j_call: TRBJ2-1
clone_size: -
d_call: -
v_call: TRBV20-1

cdr3_nt: TGTGCCAGCTCACCGACGGGACACCCAAACTATGGCTACACCTTC
cdr3_aa: CASSPTGHPNYGYTF
j_call: TRBJ1-2
clone_size: -
d_call: -
v_call: TRBV18

cdr3_nt: TGTGCCAGCATTCTTGTAGCGGGAGTACGGGATACGCAGTATTTT
cdr3_aa: CASILVAGVRDTQYF
j_call: TRBJ2-3
clone_size: -
d_call: TRBD2
v_call: TRBV2